This TCR beta chain was obtained from a study of blood T cell repertoires in COVID-19 (dated by TCRdb to 2018 to 2021). About the full investigation: Samples from collaborators originated in the United States, Italy and Spain and spanned both the acute and convalescent phases of COVID-19. Where HLA class I and class II types were available, the types were taken from metadata supplied by the sample provider, not from assay-based typing. Subjects who had been exposed to COVID-19, were actively infected with it, or had recovered from it provided the deeply sampled blood TCRbeta repertoires that made up the dataset. The samples were drawn from the first 160 participants of the ongoing ImmuneRACE study and from 1,254 subjects provided by 6 global collaborators. The sample metadata nearly always contained a de-identified subject ID, COVID-19 status, age in years and sex. The material from the prospective study consisted of cDNA or gDNA derived from T cells, B-cell-depleted T cells, or PBMCs. The repertoires were released in a freely available public database meant as a resource for research on the immune response to SARS-CoV-2.

TCRbeta CDR3 regions were amplified from genomic DNA by means of the immunoSEQ Assay, a bias-controlled multiplex PCR. In the authors' own workflow: Within the assay, amplification of reference gene primers was used to estimate how many nucleated cells each sample contained. Sequence reads were collapsed and filtered to measure the absolute abundance of every unique TCRbeta CDR3 rearrangement. For each sample, productive Simpson clonality was calculated by taking the square root of Simpson's diversity index across productive rearrangements. The clones in this table, taken by TCRdb from immuneACCESS, are in-frame only. Not every clone is retained; where verified, under half of the shortfall comes from an unresolved V gene, and the cause of the rest is unknown. The D gene and trimming were derived from the DNA, and the V and J assignments and clone size from that table. The sample profile shows 200,000 to 300,000 clones; over 80% of them were found once. The top ten hold approximately 3.3% of the sample.

General conclusions and limits of the study: How much clinical and demographic metadata was included differed by source and by participant, and the metadata was provided uncurated.

For this clone: Its antigen is unknown. Qualities for individual bases were not recorded, and no much larger clone is one base off.

From cysteine to phenylalanine, the CDR3 is 14 amino acids long. The only DNA kept is the CDR3, 42 bases in frame from the first base. Whole blood was collected in K2EDTA tubes by collaborating institutions according to the institutions' own protocols. For TCRbeta analysis, collaborators shipped samples in one of three forms: frozen whole blood, isolated PBMCs, or DNA extracted from either of those sample types. This clonotype was obtained from a woman in her thirties or forties with acute or convalescent COVID-19. The V gene is TRBV12-2 and the J gene is TRBJ1-1; the table's D call of TRBD1 was not tested on the DNA. TRBV12-2 is an annotated pseudogene. The sequenced material came from peripheral blood. The CDR3 reads CASRFQDRNTEAFF. The nucleotides are TGTGCAAGTCGCTTCCAGGACAGGAACACTGAAGCTTTCTTT.